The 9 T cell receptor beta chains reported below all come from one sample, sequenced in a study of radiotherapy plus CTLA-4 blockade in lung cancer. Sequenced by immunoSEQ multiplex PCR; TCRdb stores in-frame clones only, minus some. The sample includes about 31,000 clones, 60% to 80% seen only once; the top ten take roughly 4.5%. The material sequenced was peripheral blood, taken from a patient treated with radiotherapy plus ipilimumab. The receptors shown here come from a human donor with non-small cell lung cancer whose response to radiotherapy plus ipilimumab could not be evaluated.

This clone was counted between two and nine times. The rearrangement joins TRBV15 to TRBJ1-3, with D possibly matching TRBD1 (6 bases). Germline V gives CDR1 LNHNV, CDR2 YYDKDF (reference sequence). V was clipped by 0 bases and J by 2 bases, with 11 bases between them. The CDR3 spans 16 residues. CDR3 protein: CATSRDLAGAGNTIYF. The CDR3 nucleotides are TGTGCCACCAGCAGAGATCTGGCAGGGGCTGGAAACACCATATATTTT.

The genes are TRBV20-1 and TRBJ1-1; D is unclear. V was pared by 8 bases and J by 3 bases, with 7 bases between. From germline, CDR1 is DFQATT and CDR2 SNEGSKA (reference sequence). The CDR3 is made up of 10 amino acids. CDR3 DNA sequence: TGCAGTTGTGGAGACACTGAAGCTTTCTTT. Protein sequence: CSCGDTEAFF.

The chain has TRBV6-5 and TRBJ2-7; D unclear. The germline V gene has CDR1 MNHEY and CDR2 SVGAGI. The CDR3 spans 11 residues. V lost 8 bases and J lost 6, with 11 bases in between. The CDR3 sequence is CASGNTVEQYF. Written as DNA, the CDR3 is TGTGCCAGCGGAAACACAGTCGAGCAGTACTTC.

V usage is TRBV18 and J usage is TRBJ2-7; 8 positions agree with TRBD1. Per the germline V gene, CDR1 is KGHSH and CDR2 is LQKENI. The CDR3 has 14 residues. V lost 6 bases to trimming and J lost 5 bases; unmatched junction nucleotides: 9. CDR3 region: CASSDRTGLDEQYF. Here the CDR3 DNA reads TGTGCCAGCTCTGATAGGACAGGGTTAGACGAGCAGTACTTC.

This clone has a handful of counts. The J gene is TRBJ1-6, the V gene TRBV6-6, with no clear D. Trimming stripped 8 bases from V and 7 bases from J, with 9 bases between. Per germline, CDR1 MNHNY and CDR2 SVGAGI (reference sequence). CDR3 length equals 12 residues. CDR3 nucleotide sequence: TGTGCCAGCGCCGCGGGGAATTCACCCCTCCACTTT. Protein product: CASAAGNSPLHF.

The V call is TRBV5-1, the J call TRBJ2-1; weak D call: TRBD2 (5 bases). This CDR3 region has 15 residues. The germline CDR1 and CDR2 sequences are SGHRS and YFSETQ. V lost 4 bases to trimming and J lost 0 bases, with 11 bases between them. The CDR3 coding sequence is TGCGCCAGCAGCCGGGGTGATAGCTCCTACAATGAGCAGTTCTTC. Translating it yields CASSRGDSSYNEQFF.

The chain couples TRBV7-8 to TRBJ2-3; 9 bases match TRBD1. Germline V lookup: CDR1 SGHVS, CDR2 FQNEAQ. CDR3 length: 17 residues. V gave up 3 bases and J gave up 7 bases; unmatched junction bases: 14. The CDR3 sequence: CASSFASQGAVGNTQYF. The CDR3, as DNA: TGTGCCAGCAGCTTCGCGTCACAGGGGGCTGTGGGAAATACGCAGTATTTT.

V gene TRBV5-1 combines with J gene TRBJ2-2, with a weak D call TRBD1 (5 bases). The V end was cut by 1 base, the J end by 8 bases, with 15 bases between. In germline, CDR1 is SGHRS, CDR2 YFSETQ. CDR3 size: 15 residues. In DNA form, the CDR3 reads TGCGCCAGCAGCTTGAGGCAGGGCCTAATTGGGGAGCTGTTTTTT. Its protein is CASSLRQGLIGELFF. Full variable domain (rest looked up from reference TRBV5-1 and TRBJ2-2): KAGVTQTPRYLIKTRGQQVTLSCSPISGHRSVSWYQQTPGQGLQFLFEYFSETQRNKGNFPGRFSGRQFSNSRSEMNVSTLELGDSALYLCASSLRQGLIGELFFGEGSRLTVL.

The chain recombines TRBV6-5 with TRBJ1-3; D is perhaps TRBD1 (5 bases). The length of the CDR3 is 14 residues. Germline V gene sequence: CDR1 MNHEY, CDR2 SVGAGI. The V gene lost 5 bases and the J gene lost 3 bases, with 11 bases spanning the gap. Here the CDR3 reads CASSRSGDGNTIYF. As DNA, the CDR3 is TGTGCCAGCAGTCGGTCGGGGGATGGAAACACCATATATTTT.